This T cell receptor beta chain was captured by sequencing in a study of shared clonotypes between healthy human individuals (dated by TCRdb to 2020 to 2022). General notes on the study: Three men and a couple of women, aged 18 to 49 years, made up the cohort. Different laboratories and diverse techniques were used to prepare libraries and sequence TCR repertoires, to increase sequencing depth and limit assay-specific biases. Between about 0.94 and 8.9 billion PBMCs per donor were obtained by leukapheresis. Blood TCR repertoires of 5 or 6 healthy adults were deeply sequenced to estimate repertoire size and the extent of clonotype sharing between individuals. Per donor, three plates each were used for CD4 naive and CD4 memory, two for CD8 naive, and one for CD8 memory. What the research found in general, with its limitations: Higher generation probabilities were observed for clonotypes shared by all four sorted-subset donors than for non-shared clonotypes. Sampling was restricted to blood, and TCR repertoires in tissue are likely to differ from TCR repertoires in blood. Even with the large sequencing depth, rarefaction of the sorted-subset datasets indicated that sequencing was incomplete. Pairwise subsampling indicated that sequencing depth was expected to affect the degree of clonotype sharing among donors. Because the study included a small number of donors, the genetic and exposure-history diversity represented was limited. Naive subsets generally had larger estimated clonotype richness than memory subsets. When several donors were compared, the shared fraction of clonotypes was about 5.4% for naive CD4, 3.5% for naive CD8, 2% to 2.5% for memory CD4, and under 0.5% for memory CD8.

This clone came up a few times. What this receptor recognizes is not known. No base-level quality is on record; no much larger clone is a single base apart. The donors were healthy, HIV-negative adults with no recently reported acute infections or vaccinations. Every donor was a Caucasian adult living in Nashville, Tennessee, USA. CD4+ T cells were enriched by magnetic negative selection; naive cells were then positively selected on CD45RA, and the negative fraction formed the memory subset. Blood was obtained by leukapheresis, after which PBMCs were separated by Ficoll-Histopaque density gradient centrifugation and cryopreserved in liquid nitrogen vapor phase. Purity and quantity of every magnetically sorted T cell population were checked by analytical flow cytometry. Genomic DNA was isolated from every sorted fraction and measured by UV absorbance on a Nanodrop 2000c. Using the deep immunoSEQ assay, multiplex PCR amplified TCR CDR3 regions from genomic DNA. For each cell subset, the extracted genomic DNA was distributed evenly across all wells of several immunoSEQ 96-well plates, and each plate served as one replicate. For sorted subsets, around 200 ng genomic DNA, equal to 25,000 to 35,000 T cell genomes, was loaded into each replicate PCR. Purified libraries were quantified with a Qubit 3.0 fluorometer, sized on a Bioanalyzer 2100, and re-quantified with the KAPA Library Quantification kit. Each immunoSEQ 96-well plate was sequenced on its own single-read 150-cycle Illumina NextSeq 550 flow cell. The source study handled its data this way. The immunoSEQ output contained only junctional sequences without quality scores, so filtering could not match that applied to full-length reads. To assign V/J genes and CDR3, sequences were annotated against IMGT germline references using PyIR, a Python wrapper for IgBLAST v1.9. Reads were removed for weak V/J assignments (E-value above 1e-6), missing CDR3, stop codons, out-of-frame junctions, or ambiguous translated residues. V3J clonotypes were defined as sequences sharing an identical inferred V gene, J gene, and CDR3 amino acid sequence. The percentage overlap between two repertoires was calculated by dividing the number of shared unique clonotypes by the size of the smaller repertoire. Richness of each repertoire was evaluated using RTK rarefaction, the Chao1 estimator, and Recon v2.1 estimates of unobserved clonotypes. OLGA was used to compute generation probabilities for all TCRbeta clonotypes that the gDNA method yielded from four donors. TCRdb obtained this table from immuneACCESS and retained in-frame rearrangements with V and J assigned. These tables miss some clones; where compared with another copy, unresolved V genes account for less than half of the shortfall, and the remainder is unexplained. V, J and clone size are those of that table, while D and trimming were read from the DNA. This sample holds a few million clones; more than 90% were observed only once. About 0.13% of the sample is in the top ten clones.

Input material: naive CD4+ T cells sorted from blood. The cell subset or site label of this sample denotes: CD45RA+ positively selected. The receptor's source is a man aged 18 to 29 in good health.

The CDR3 protein is CARSPTGNTGELFF. The sequenced DNA is TGTGCCAGAAGTCCGACAGGGAACACCGGGGAGCTGTTTTTT. The sequence links TRBV5-3 to TRBJ2-2; 6 matching bases give a weak D call of TRBD1. TRBV5-3 is placed among ORFs of uncertain function. The CDR3 contains 14 residues, cysteine and phenylalanine counted. Just CDR3 DNA is preserved here, 42 bases in frame from base 1. Between the V and J ends, shortened by 5 bases and 1 base respectively, the junction contains 9 bases.